This TCR beta chain originates from a study of T cells in Graves' hyperthyroidism and ophthalmopathy. CDR1 and CDR2 (germline): SEHNR, FQNEAQ (reference sequence). The junction had 10 bases not matched to a gene; V was cut back by 3 bases and J by 0 bases. This CDR3 contains 19 residues. In its sample, this clonotype was seen a few times. Using RNA transcripts as the source, TCR beta CDR3 regions were amplified. The HTBI primer set drove a first-round RT-PCR of the TCR CDR3. TCRdb re-analysed the multiplex PCR reads in MiXCR, keeping a single row per CDR3 protein. Of a few hundred thousand distinct CDR3 sequences listed, around a sixth are singletons.

The source material was blood. The chain couples TRBV7-9 to TRBJ2-2, with 10 nucleotides matching TRBD2. The receptor comes from a woman in her 30s with Graves' hyperthyroidism. DNA for the CDR3: TGTGCCAGCAGCTTCATTGGGGGACTAGCGCCTCCGAACACCGGGGAGCTGTTTTTT. It translates to CASSFIGGLAPPNTGELFF.